This T cell receptor (beta chain) emerged from a study of T cells after yellow fever vaccination. The overall study: SMART-Seq v4 Ultra Low Input handled preparation of low-cell-number fractions.

TCRdb used MiXCR to reprocess the 5' RACE reads, holding one entry per CDR3 protein. This sample carries some 320,000 distinct CDR3 sequences, approximately 10% of them seen once, and the ten largest clones take 3% to 4%. Germline loops: CDR1 MNHEY, CDR2 SVGEGT. The CDR3 contains 12 residues. The V gene lost 5 bases and the J gene lost 9 bases, with 11 bases spanning the gap. Regarding the study as a whole: Primary-vaccination clones mostly resurfaced post-booster (just under 98% CD4, approximately 89% CD8). Contamination by abundant bulk-population clonotypes could be present in FACS-sorted repertoires. Secondary responses were weaker yet peaked faster, day 5 versus 15.

Worth noting for this clonotype: Its antigen is undetermined.

The sample consisted of CD4+ T cells sorted from PBMCs, taken 5 days after the yellow fever booster vaccination. The gene calls are TRBV6-2 or TRBV6-3 and TRBJ2-1; D might be TRBD2 (5 bases). The source of this sequence is a man aged 18 to 30 who received the YFV17D yellow fever vaccine. In DNA form, the CDR3 reads TGTGCCAGCAGTCAGAGGGTCCTTGAGCAGTTCTTC. Residues: CASSQRVLEQFF.